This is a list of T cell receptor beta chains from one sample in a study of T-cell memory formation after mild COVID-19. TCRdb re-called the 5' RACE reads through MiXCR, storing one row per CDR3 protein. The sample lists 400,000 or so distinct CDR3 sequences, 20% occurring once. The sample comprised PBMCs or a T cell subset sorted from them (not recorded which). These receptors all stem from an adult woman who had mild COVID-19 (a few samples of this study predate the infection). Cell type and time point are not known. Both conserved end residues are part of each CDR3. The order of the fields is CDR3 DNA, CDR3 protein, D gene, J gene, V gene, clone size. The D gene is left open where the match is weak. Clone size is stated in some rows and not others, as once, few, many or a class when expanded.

TGTGCCAGCAGCCGCCCCCGGGACAGGGGTTACAATGAGCAGTTCTTC	CASSRPRDRGYNEQFF	TRBD1	TRBJ2-1	TRBV11-2	few
TGCAGCGTTCGGCAGGTTGACTATGGCTACACCTTC	CSVRQVDYGYTF	.	TRBJ1-2	TRBV29-1	.
TGTGCCAGCAGCGTGTTCGACTACCCGAGCTCCTACAATGAGCAGTTCTTC	CASSVFDYPSSYNEQFF	.	TRBJ2-1	TRBV9	.
TGTGCCAGCAGCTCAACAGGGGCGGATGGCTACACCTTC	CASSSTGADGYTF	TRBD1	TRBJ1-2	TRBV11-2	few
TGTGCCAGCAGCCCACTGAGCGGAGGCGTCACCTACGAGCAGTACTTC	CASSPLSGGVTYEQYF	.	TRBJ2-7	TRBV7-2	few
TGTGCCAGTACCTCAGGGGTGAAACTGTTTTTT	CASTSGVKLFF	.	TRBJ1-4	TRBV19	.
TGCAGTGCTAAACGGGGTAGCAATCAGCCCCAGCATTTT	CSAKRGSNQPQHF	.	TRBJ1-5	TRBV20-1	few
TGTGCCACCAGTGAGGGTAGCGGGAGTAGCACAGATACGCAGTATTTT	CATSEGSGSSTDTQYF	TRBD2	TRBJ2-3	TRBV24-1	.
TGTGCCAGCAGGGTCGGCGGGGTCTCCTACGAGCAGTACTTC	CASRVGGVSYEQYF	.	TRBJ2-7	TRBV6-5	few
TGTGCCAGCAGCGTATGGGGACTCGAGCAGTACTTC	CASSVWGLEQYF	.	TRBJ2-7	TRBV9	.
TGTGCCAGCAGCCGTTGGGCGAACACCGGGGAGCTGTTTTTT	CASSRWANTGELFF	.	TRBJ2-2	TRBV11-3	.
TGTGCCAGCAGCCTAATGCCCGACAGCAGGGAGACCCAGTACTTC	CASSLMPDSRETQYF	.	TRBJ2-5	TRBV7-2	.
TGTGCCAGCCACGGGCCCCGACTAGCGGTCCACAATGAGCAGTTCTTC	CASHGPRLAVHNEQFF	TRBD2	TRBJ2-1	TRBV7-9	.
TGTGCCAGCAGCTTACCTCTTGTTGGGTCGTGGACAGGGAGGAATGAGCAGTTCTTC	CASSLPLVGSWTGRNEQFF	TRBD1	TRBJ2-1	TRBV7-9	many
TGCAGCGGGAGCTTGACTATAGCGGGGGGGCCCCTCTCCTACAATGAGCAGTTCTTC	CSGSLTIAGGPLSYNEQFF	TRBD2	TRBJ2-1	TRBV29-1	many
TGCGCCAGCAGCTTTGGGGGGGAATATGGCTACACCTTC	CASSFGGEYGYTF	.	TRBJ1-2	TRBV5-1	few
TGTGCCTGGGCCACAGGGGATCCCCCTTACGAGCAGTACTTC	CAWATGDPPYEQYF	TRBD1	TRBJ2-7	TRBV30	.
TGTGCCAGCAGTCATACAGGGGACGAGCAGTACTTC	CASSHTGDEQYF	TRBD1	TRBJ2-7	TRBV6-2/TRBV6-3	.
TGTGCCACCAGTGACCTCGGACAGGCCCCACACAATGAGCAGTTCTTC	CATSDLGQAPHNEQFF	TRBD1	TRBJ2-1	TRBV24-1	few
TGTGCCAGCAGCCGAGGACTAGCGGAAAACTCCTACGAGCAGTACTTC	CASSRGLAENSYEQYF	TRBD2	TRBJ2-7	TRBV11-3	.
TGTGCCAGCAGTTACGGGGGCGAATACAATGAGCAGTTCTTC	CASSYGGEYNEQFF	.	TRBJ2-1	TRBV5-6	few
TGCGCCAGCAGCCCCCGAACGCCTAACTATGGCTACACCTTC	CASSPRTPNYGYTF	.	TRBJ1-2	TRBV5-1	.
TGCAGTGCTAGTGGGGACCCGGACAGGGAGGGCTACACCTTC	CSASGDPDREGYTF	TRBD1	TRBJ1-2	TRBV20-1	few
TGTGCCAGCAGCGTAGACGGACAGGGGTTCACAGATACGCAGTATTTT	CASSVDGQGFTDTQYF	TRBD1	TRBJ2-3	TRBV9	.
TGTGCCAGCAGGAAGACAGGGAAGGGAGAAAAACTGTTTTTT	CASRKTGKGEKLFF	TRBD1	TRBJ1-4	TRBV6-5	few
TGCGCCAGCAGCTTGGGTAGTGGACAGGGGACCAAAAACATTCAGTACTTC	CASSLGSGQGTKNIQYF	TRBD1	TRBJ2-4	TRBV5-1	.
TGTGCCAGCAGCTGGACACGCCACAATGAGCAGTTCTTC	CASSWTRHNEQFF	.	TRBJ2-1	TRBV5-4	.
TGCGCCAGCAAAACAGGGGAAGCTAACTATGGCTACACCTTC	CASKTGEANYGYTF	TRBD1	TRBJ1-2	TRBV5-1	.
TGTGCCAGCACAGCTTATGGGGCGGGAAAAGAGACCCAGTACTTC	CASTAYGAGKETQYF	.	TRBJ2-5	TRBV7-9	.
TGTGCCAGCAGCCTACGGACCGGGTCCCAAGGAAGTAATGAGCAGTTCTTC	CASSLRTGSQGSNEQFF	.	TRBJ2-1	TRBV7-8	many
TGTGCCAGCAGCTTGATGGCTAGCGGGGGGTCCTCGGGGGAGACCCAGTACTTC	CASSLMASGGSSGETQYF	TRBD2	TRBJ2-5	TRBV5-5	few
TGTGCCAGCAGCTCCCCTGAGCGGGAGGACTACGAGCAGTACTTC	CASSSPEREDYEQYF	.	TRBJ2-7	TRBV21-1	few
TGTGCCAGCAGCGTTAGGGGGCAGATCTCTGGAAACACCATATATTTT	CASSVRGQISGNTIYF	TRBD1	TRBJ1-3	TRBV7-2	.
TGTGCCAGCACCTCACACCCGGGAACGGCTGAAGCTTTCTTT	CASTSHPGTAEAFF	.	TRBJ1-1	TRBV6-6	.
TGCGCCAGCAGCCGGAGCCGGGACAGGGTCTCCTACGAGCAGTACTTC	CASSRSRDRVSYEQYF	TRBD1	TRBJ2-7	TRBV4-3	many
TGTGCCACCACCGAGCGCGTGAACACTGAAGCTTTCTTT	CATTERVNTEAFF	.	TRBJ1-1	TRBV24-1	few
TGTGCCAGCTCACCACCGGCTAGCGGCAGAAACACCGGGGAGCTGTTTTTT	CASSPPASGRNTGELFF	TRBD2	TRBJ2-2	TRBV18	few
TGTGCCAGCAGAGATTCTGTAGGGATGAACACTGAAGCTTTCTTT	CASRDSVGMNTEAFF	.	TRBJ1-1	TRBV2	.
TGTGCCAGTAGTATAGATCCCCGGGCCACAGATACGCAGTATTTT	CASSIDPRATDTQYF	.	TRBJ2-3	TRBV19	many
TGTGCCAGCAGCCCATGGGCAGGCGGGGCTGATGAAGCTTTCTTT	CASSPWAGGADEAFF	.	TRBJ1-1	TRBV4-2	few
TGCGCCAGCAGCTTCGATTGGGCCAGGGGCAACTATGGCTACACCTTC	CASSFDWARGNYGYTF	.	TRBJ1-2	TRBV4-1	.
TGTGCCAGCAGTCCCGAACCCGGGACAGGGGGCTTTGAAGCTTTCTTT	CASSPEPGTGGFEAFF	TRBD1	TRBJ1-1	TRBV27	.
TGCAGTGCTAGAACCGGGACAGGGATAAATGAGCAGTTCTTC	CSARTGTGINEQFF	TRBD1	TRBJ2-1	TRBV20-1	few
TGTGCCAGCAGCTTATTAGGGATCAGTAATCAGCCCCAGCATTTT	CASSLLGISNQPQHF	.	TRBJ1-5	TRBV7-2	.
TGTGCCAGTAGGCCCACAAAGACAGTCTATGGCTACACCTTC	CASRPTKTVYGYTF	.	TRBJ1-2	TRBV19	few
TGTGCCACCAGCCGTAACGATAAACTGGGGGGGGATACGCAGTATTTT	CATSRNDKLGGDTQYF	TRBD2	TRBJ2-3	TRBV15	few
TGTGCCAGCAGCTCCATCCTAGCGGGAGGAGGGGAGACCCAGTACTTC	CASSSILAGGGETQYF	TRBD2	TRBJ2-5	TRBV7-2	few
TGTGCCAGCAGCTCGACGGGACCCCCGGATGAGCAGTTCTTC	CASSSTGPPDEQFF	.	TRBJ2-1	TRBV7-6	few
TGTGCCAGCAGCTTAGGGGGCTTTGGGGTAAAAGAGACCCAGTACTTC	CASSLGGFGVKETQYF	.	TRBJ2-5	TRBV7-2	few
TGCGCCAGCAGCGGAGGACAGGGTGCCACAGATACGCAGTATTTT	CASSGGQGATDTQYF	TRBD1	TRBJ2-3	TRBV5-1	few
TGTGCCAGCAGCTTAACTAGCGGAATCTCCTACAATGAGCAGTTCTTC	CASSLTSGISYNEQFF	TRBD2	TRBJ2-1	TRBV7-6	many
TGCGCCAGCAGGTTAAACAGGGGCACTGAAGCTTTCTTT	CASRLNRGTEAFF	TRBD1	TRBJ1-1	TRBV4-1	.
TGTGCCAGCAGCACTAAGACAGGAGGGGCCACAGATACGCAGTATTTT	CASSTKTGGATDTQYF	.	TRBJ2-3	TRBV7-9	.
TGTGCCAGCAGCCAGGGGGGGACTAGCGGGATCTACGAGCAGTACTTC	CASSQGGTSGIYEQYF	TRBD2	TRBJ2-7	TRBV4-2	few
TGTGCCAGCAGTTTAAGAGGGGATAATTCACCCCTCCACTTT	CASSLRGDNSPLHF	.	TRBJ1-6	TRBV12-3/TRBV12-4	few